The 21 T cell receptor beta chains below were found in one sample sequenced in a study of blood T cell repertoires in COVID-19. Sequencing used immunoSEQ multiplex PCR; TCRdb keeps in-frame clones, though not all of them. The sample has approximately 210,000 clones, roughly 84% seen once. Sequenced input: PBMCs or T cells enriched from blood (not recorded which). These receptors were obtained from a man aged 25-45 years in a cohort exposed to, infected with or recovered from COVID-19 (not recorded which).

The genes are TRBV5-4 and TRBJ2-1; TRBD2 aligns across 14 bases. The CDR3 is 15 amino acids. J gave up 7 bases and V 4 bases, and 4 bases lay outside the gene matches. CDR1 and CDR2 (germline): SGHNT, YYREEE (reference sequence). This CDR3 reads CASSPRLAGGNEQFF. DNA of the CDR3: TGTGCCAGCAGCCCCCGACTAGCGGGAGGGAATGAGCAGTTCTTC.

The gene calls are TRBV3-1 (or the pseudogene TRBV3-2) and TRBJ2-3; D is ambiguous. Trimming cost V 6 bases and J 4 bases, with 5 bases left between them. This CDR3 region has 11 residues. Germline CDR1 reads LGHDT; CDR2 reads YNNKEL (reference sequence). The CDR3 loop reads CASSQADTQYF. The CDR3 nucleotides are TGTGCCAGCAGTCAGGCAGATACGCAGTATTTT.

This chain connects TRBV12-5 to TRBJ2-4; D gene unclear. The CDR3 runs to 14 residues. The germline CDR1 and CDR2 sequences are LGHNT and FRNRAP. CDR3 protein: CAVILQHVPNIQYF. CDR3 sequence (DNA): TGTGCCGTCATTCTCCAACACGTCCCAAACATTCAGTACTTC.

The CDR3 here is CASSWTSGTTNNEQFF. Written as DNA, the CDR3 is TGCGCCAGCTCTTGGACTAGCGGGACGACCAACAATGAGCAGTTCTTC. The rearrangement links TRBV5-1 to TRBJ2-1, with 12 positions matching TRBD2. Germline-derived CDR1 and CDR2 are SGHRS and YFSETQ. The CDR3 sequence is 16 residues long. Germline trimming cut 7 bases from V and 5 bases from J; bases unmatched to any gene: 10. Complete variable domain (other parts from reference TRBV5-1 and TRBJ2-1): KAGVTQTPRYLIKTRGQQVTLSCSPISGHRSVSWYQQTPGQGLQFLFEYFSETQRNKGNFPGRFSGRQFSNSRSEMNVSTLELGDSALYLCASSWTSGTTNNEQFFGPGTRLTVL.

This clone was seen a single time. The V gene is TRBV2, the J gene TRBJ2-1; TRBD2 matches at 9 bases. With V trimmed by 8 bases and J by 6 bases, 17 bases remained unmatched. The CDR3 spans 17 residues. Germline V gives CDR1 SNHLY, CDR2 FYNNEI. CDR3 DNA: TGTGCCAGCTGGAGGGAGGCTAGCGGGACTACAACCAATGAGCAGTTCTTC. Translated, it gives CASWREASGTTTNEQFF.

This rearrangement joins TRBV28 to TRBJ2-1; weak D call: TRBD2 (5 bases). Germline V gene data show CDR1 as MDHEN and CDR2 as SYDVKM. V was shortened by 6 bases and J by 7 bases, with 16 bases between the two germline ends. The CDR3 has 14 amino acids. The CDR3, as DNA: TGTGCCAGCAGCAAGTCGGGGTGGGCAAATGAGCAGTTCTTC. Its protein product is CASSKSGWANEQFF.

This clone was detected a few times. The chain joins TRBV7-9 to TRBJ2-7; unclear D gene. Per germline, CDR1 SEHNR and CDR2 FQNEAQ (reference sequence). The CDR3 length is 15 residues. V lost 2 bases, J lost 2 bases, and 13 bases lay in between. The CDR3 protein is CASSLPPSRTYEQYF. In nucleotides, the CDR3 is TGTGCCAGCAGCTTACCTCCCTCGCGGACCTACGAGCAGTACTTC.

V usage is TRBV25-1 and J usage is TRBJ2-3, with 8 bases that match TRBD2. Per the germline V gene, CDR1 is MGHDK and CDR2 is SYGVNS. There are 14 residues in the CDR3. The J segment lost 4 bases and the V segment lost 8 bases, leaving 8 bases of the junction unmatched. The CDR3: CASGTSWLSDTQYF. Written as DNA, the CDR3 is TGTGCCAGCGGGACTAGTTGGTTGTCAGATACGCAGTATTTT.

This chain links TRBV10-3 with TRBJ1-1, with TRBD1 as a possible D gene (6 bases). This CDR3 comprises 13 residues. The germline gives CDR1 ENHRY, CDR2 SYGVKD. V was pared by 7 bases and J by 10 bases, with 19 bases between. CDR3 in DNA: TGTGCCATCACCACGGGCGACAGGAAAGGAGCTTTCTTT. This sequence encodes CAITTGDRKGAFF.

The chain combines TRBV11-2 with TRBJ2-5; TRBD2 matches 8 bases. Germline CDR1 reads SGHAT; CDR2 reads FQNNGV. This CDR3 is 17 amino acids long. Trimming at V came to 2 bases and at J to 4 bases, leaving 12 bases not matched to a gene. CDR3 nucleotide sequence: TGTGCCAGCAGCTTACGGGGTCTCGCGGGAGGCCGAGAGACCCAGTACTTC. Its protein product is CASSLRGLAGGRETQYF.

V usage is TRBV19 and J usage is TRBJ2-7; 11 bases map to TRBD2. Losses at the gene ends were 4 bases for V and 4 bases for J; bases not matched to a gene: 6. This CDR3 contains 15 residues. Germline CDR1 and CDR2: LNHDA and SQIVND (reference sequence). The CDR3 nucleotides read TGTGCCAGTAGTACCCCGGGACTAGCGGAGTACGAGCAGTACTTC. Residues: CASSTPGLAEYEQYF.

This rearrangement joins TRBV5-4 to TRBJ1-1; D is possibly TRBD1 (6 bases). The CDR3 consists of 14 residues. Germline assignment: CDR1 SGHNT and CDR2 YYREEE (reference sequence). The V and J ends lost 1 base and 6 bases respectively, with 13 bases between them. The CDR3 region is CASSLQGGVPEAFF. The CDR3 nucleotides read TGTGCCAGCAGCTTGCAAGGGGGAGTACCTGAAGCTTTCTTT.

Written as DNA, the CDR3 is TGTGCCAGCAGTCGTCGACAGGCTGAGGGCTATGGCTACACCTTC. Translated: CASSRRQAEGYGYTF. The chain uses TRBV6-6 and TRBJ1-2, with D possibly matching TRBD1 (6 bases). Between the trimmed V and J ends, which lost 5 bases and 4 bases, there was a span of 17 bases. From germline, CDR1 is MNHNY and CDR2 SVGAGI (reference sequence). This CDR3 spans 15 amino acids.

This rearrangement joins TRBV7-6 to TRBJ2-7; TRBD2 agrees at 7 bases. V shed 6 bases and J 1 base; nucleotides not matched to a gene: 9. The CDR3 runs to 15 residues. The V gene's germline CDR1 is SGHVS and CDR2 FNYEAQ. The chain's CDR3 is CASSPREAPSYEQYF. The DNA for the CDR3 is TGTGCCAGCAGTCCCCGGGAGGCCCCATCCTACGAGCAGTACTTC. The variable domain in full, completed from reference TRBV7-6 and TRBJ2-7, reads GAGVSQSPRYKVTKRGQDVALRCDPISGHVSLYWYRQALGQGPEFLTYFNYEAQQDKSGLPNDRFSAERPEGSISTLTIQRTEQRDSAMYRCASSPREAPSYEQYFGPGTRLTVT.

This chain uses TRBV7-9 with TRBJ2-7; TRBD1 matches at 10 bases. Germline V gene lookup returns CDR1 SEHNR and CDR2 FQNEAQ (reference sequence). The CDR3 length is 14 residues. With 3 bases clipped from V and 6 bases from J, the junction kept 5 bases outside the gene matches. The CDR3 loop is CASSFGQGEAEQYF. CDR3 bases: TGTGCCAGCAGCTTTGGACAGGGGGAAGCCGAGCAGTACTTC.

The V and J genes are TRBV9 and TRBJ2-4; possibly TRBD1 for D (6 bases). The CDR3 spans 13 residues. In germline, CDR1 is SGDLS, CDR2 YYNGEE. Trimming removed 3 bases from V and 8 bases from J, with 12 bases in between. The CDR3 is CASSADRGDIQYF. The CDR3 bases are TGTGCCAGCAGCGCGGACAGAGGAGACATTCAGTACTTC.

The chain links TRBV19 to TRBJ2-7, with D possibly being TRBD1 (6 bases). Germline CDR1 and CDR2: LNHDA and SQIVND (reference sequence). The CDR3 totals 15 residues. Trimming left V 5 bases short and J 1 base short, with 15 bases between. CDR3 DNA: TGTGCCAGTAGTTCGTTACCGACAGGTTCCTACGAGCAGTACTTC. Its protein is CASSSLPTGSYEQYF.

The chain couples TRBV7-2 to TRBJ2-7, with D possibly matching TRBD2 (6 bases). The CDR3 runs 16 residues. The V and J ends lost 6 bases and 0 bases respectively, with 18 bases between them. Germline V gives CDR1 SGHTA, CDR2 FQGNSA. The DNA for the CDR3 is TGTGCCAGCAGTTATACCAGGGACTCTTCCTCCTACGAGCAGTACTTC. Its protein product is CASSYTRDSSSYEQYF.

The gene calls are TRBV5-1 and TRBJ2-3; D gene ambiguous. V lost 5 bases, J lost 6 bases, and 13 bases lay in between. CDR1 is SGHRS, CDR2 YFSETQ, per germline. This CDR3 has 13 residues. Here the CDR3 DNA reads TGCGCCAGCAGGCCCCCTAGGCTTGATACGCAGTATTTT. It specifies CASRPPRLDTQYF.

J is TRBJ1-6 and V is TRBV7-2; no clear D. V gave up 1 base and J gave up 0 bases, with 4 bases separating them. Germline CDR1 and CDR2: SGHTA and FQGNSA. This CDR3 has 15 residues. The CDR3 region has the DNA TGTGCCAGCAGCTTAGAGAGCTCCTATAATTCACCCCTCCACTTT. It codes for CASSLESSYNSPLHF.

The chain combines TRBV5-5 with TRBJ1-1, with D possibly being TRBD1 (6 bases). Per germline, CDR1 SGHKS and CDR2 YYEKEE (reference sequence). The CDR3 runs to 12 residues. With 6 bases removed from V and 5 bases from J, the gap between germline ends came to 11 bases. The CDR3 sequence: CASTADRTEAFF. The DNA for the CDR3 is TGTGCCAGCACCGCAGACAGGACTGAAGCTTTCTTT. Combining the CDR3 with reference TRBV5-5 and TRBJ1-1 gives the whole variable domain DAGVTQSPTHLIKTRGQQVTLRCSPISGHKSVSWYQQVLGQGPQFIFQYYEKEERGRGNFPDRFSARQFPNYSSELNVNALLLGDSALYLCASTADRTEAFFGQGTRLTVV.